This T cell receptor (beta chain) was recorded in a study of blood T cells in healthy people across ages. Study-wide results and limits: Fewer expanded clones and more diversity marked long-lived versus aged donors.

On this clonotype: What it binds is unknown. At one end, the junction sequence differs from germline, possibly due to a read error.

Germline assignment: CDR1 SGHTA and CDR2 FQGNSA. The CDR3 is made up of 16 amino acids. RNA extraction gave at least 5 micrograms of total RNA per sample. A second about 7 to 11 cycle PCR used barcoded and J-beta primers. The template-switch adaptor was a 5' adaptor with 12 random nucleotides. It tagged each cDNA molecule. From the 5' RACE reads, TCRdb called clonotypes with MiXCR, one entry per CDR3 protein. This sample has 2 million or so distinct CDR3 sequences; around 48% occur once, and the top ten carry approximately 2.1%. The chain carries TRBV7-2 and TRBJ2-1; no clear D. Sequencing was performed on blood. The receptor was isolated from a middle-aged woman in good health. The CDR3 DNA follows: TGTGCCAGTAGCTCTCTGATCGGTCTCTCCTACAATGAGCAGTTCTTC. Its translation: CASSSLIGLSYNEQFF.